This entry lists 31 T cell receptor beta chains sequenced from one sample in a study of T cell responses to AZD1222 COVID-19 vaccine. Repertoires were generated with immunoSEQ multiplex PCR, while TCRdb's copy carries only in-frame clones and drops some. The repertoire holds about 170,000 clones, with roughly 90% as singletons. This sample comprised peripheral blood, obtained on day 0 of AZD1222 vaccination. The receptor source for this set is an adult in good health.

The chain combines TRBV6-5 with TRBJ2-7; TRBD2 matches 10 bases. The CDR3 runs to 14 residues. Looked up from germline, CDR1 is MNHEY and CDR2 is SVGAGI. V lost 8 bases, J lost 7 bases, and 11 bases stayed unmatched. CDR3 coding DNA: TGTGCCAGCGCGCCTCTAGCGGGAGTGCGGGAGCAGTACTTC. It codes for CASAPLAGVREQYF.

The CDR3, as DNA: TGTGCCAGCAGTGAAATTGGTATCCGACGGGGGACCGGGGAGCTGTTTTTT. Translated, it gives CASSEIGIRRGTGELFF. The V call is TRBV2, the J call TRBJ2-2; weak D call: TRBD2 (6 bases). Per the germline V gene, CDR1 is SNHLY and CDR2 is FYNNEI. The germline V and J ends were trimmed by 2 bases and 5 bases, with 18 bases remaining between them. There are 17 residues in the CDR3.

V is TRBV4-3 and J is TRBJ1-4; 7 bases agree with TRBD1. Germline V gene data show CDR1 as LGHNA and CDR2 as YSLEER. V was clipped by 3 bases and J by 4 bases; unmatched bases: 5. The CDR3 totals 15 residues. The CDR3 nucleotides are TGCGCCAGCAGCCACCGGGACAGATATAATGAAAAACTGTTTTTT. This sequence encodes CASSHRDRYNEKLFF.

With respect to this clone: Compared with germline, one end of the junction differs, possibly owing to a read error. J is TRBJ2-1 and V is TRBV7-7, with D perhaps TRBD2 (5 bases). Germline V lookup: CDR1 SSHAT, CDR2 FNYEAQ (reference sequence). This CDR3 is 13 amino acids long. Here the CDR3 reads CASSLGLYNEQFF. The CDR3, as DNA: TGTGCTAGCAGCTTAGGACTCTATAATGAGCAGTTCTTC.

This chain links TRBV18 with TRBJ2-2; D is perhaps TRBD1 (5 bases). The germline gives CDR1 KGHSH, CDR2 LQKENI. The CDR3 is 16 residues long. Trimming took 3 bases from V and 1 from J, leaving 12 bases between them. CDR3 nucleotide sequence: TGTGCCAGCTCACCGTCAGGGATCCGGAACACCGGGGAGCTGTTTTTT. Protein product: CASSPSGIRNTGELFF. Based on the CDR3 plus reference TRBV18 and TRBJ2-2, the full variable domain is NAGVMQNPRHLVRRRGQEARLRCSPMKGHSHVYWYRQLPEEGLKFMVYLQKENIIDESGMPKERFSAEFPKEGPSILRIQQVVRGDSAAYFCASSPSGIRNTGELFFGEGSRLTVL.

Points on this clone: Other DNA sequences in this specimen translate into the identical CDR3. The rearrangement joins TRBV6-5 to TRBJ1-6; 10 nucleotides line up with TRBD1. From germline, CDR1 is MNHEY and CDR2 SVGAGI. The J segment lost 8 bases and the V segment lost 2 bases, leaving 3 bases of the junction unmatched. The CDR3 runs to 15 residues. The CDR3 nucleotides read TGTGCCAGCAGTTACGGGGACAGGGGAGATTCACCCCTCCACTTT. Translation: CASSYGDRGDSPLHF.

The rearrangement uses TRBV2 and TRBJ1-3, with D hard to call. The length of the CDR3 is 17 residues. In germline, CDR1 is SNHLY, CDR2 FYNNEI. Trimming took off 5 bases at V and 0 bases at J, with 17 bases between the two ends. CDR3 nucleotide sequence: TGTGCCAGCAGTTTGGAGACAAGGACCTTCTCTGGAAACACCATATATTTT. Encoded protein: CASSLETRTFSGNTIYF.

This sequence joins TRBV9 and TRBJ2-1, with 11 positions matching TRBD2. Germline V gene data show CDR1 as SGDLS and CDR2 as YYNGEE. The V segment lost 0 bases and the J segment 5 bases; nucleotides outside the gene matches: 4. This CDR3 comprises 16 residues. The CDR3 region is CASSVDPSGRNNEQFF. The CDR3 DNA is TGTGCCAGCAGCGTAGACCCTAGCGGGAGGAACAATGAGCAGTTCTTC.

The chain recombines TRBV5-1 with TRBJ2-3, with 9 bases fitting TRBD2. Looked up from germline, CDR1 is SGHRS and CDR2 is YFSETQ. V lost 1 base and J lost 3; bases outside the gene matches: 3. This CDR3 comprises 15 residues. CDR3 region: CASSLMAGGTDTQYF. The CDR3 region has the DNA TGCGCCAGCAGCTTGATGGCGGGGGGGACAGATACGCAGTATTTT.

This sequence joins TRBV10-1 and TRBJ2-2; D is possibly TRBD1 or TRBD2 (5 bases each). V lost 5 bases and J lost 5, with 9 bases in between. Germline assignment: CDR1 WNHNN and CDR2 SYGVQD (reference sequence). The CDR3 extends over 13 amino acids. DNA for the CDR3: TGCGCCAGCAGTAGGGACCGGACCGGGGAGCTGTTTTTT. As protein: CASSRDRTGELFF.

This clone was recorded once. This rearrangement joins TRBV19 to TRBJ1-2; D unclear. Germline V gives CDR1 LNHDA, CDR2 SQIVND (reference sequence). The CDR3 has 11 amino acids. The V gene lost 5 bases and the J gene lost 7 bases, with 8 bases spanning the gap. The CDR3 DNA reads TGTGCCAGTAGTCGTACTGGTGGCTACACCTTC. Encoded protein: CASSRTGGYTF.

The chain combines TRBV5-1 with TRBJ1-4; 9 bases align to TRBD1. Germline CDR1 SGHRS, CDR2 YFSETQ. CDR3 size: 15 residues. The ends lost 4 bases at V and 4 bases at J; junction bases unmatched: 5. The CDR3 nucleotides are TGCGCCAGCAGCCCGACGGGACAGGGTAATGAAAAACTGTTTTTT. This codes for CASSPTGQGNEKLFF.

The chain recombines TRBV10-1 with TRBJ2-3; D is possibly TRBD1 (6 bases). Germline V gene data show CDR1 as WNHNN and CDR2 as SYGVQD (reference sequence). V was trimmed by 2 bases and J by 5 bases, leaving 14 bases between them. This CDR3 region has 15 residues. The CDR3 reads CASSETGGGRDTQYF. The CDR3 DNA follows: TGCGCCAGCAGTGAGACTGGGGGCGGGCGAGATACGCAGTATTTT.

This chain links TRBV6-2 or TRBV6-3 with TRBJ2-7; 10 nucleotides align to TRBD2. The CDR3 totals 15 residues. The J segment lost 5 bases and the V segment lost 4 bases, leaving 8 bases of the junction unmatched. The germline gives CDR1 MNHEY, CDR2 SVGEGT. DNA of the CDR3: TGTGCCAGCAGTTGGGGGAAACTAGCGGGGAACGAGCAGTACTTC. Amino acid sequence: CASSWGKLAGNEQYF.

The rearrangement uses TRBV14 and TRBJ2-7; D is ambiguous. V dropped 0 bases and J dropped 1 base, with 10 bases sitting between them. CDR1 SGHDN and CDR2 FVKESK come from the germline V gene. The CDR3 runs 15 residues. The CDR3 sequence is CASSQELALSYEQYF. In nucleotides, the CDR3 is TGTGCCAGCAGCCAAGAACTGGCATTATCCTACGAGCAGTACTTC.

This chain joins TRBV7-2 and TRBJ2-2; D tentatively fits TRBD1 or TRBD2 (6 bases each). The V and J ends lost 3 bases and 5 bases respectively, with 10 bases between them. The CDR3 covers 14 residues. The V gene's germline CDR1 is SGHTA and CDR2 FQGNSA. CDR3 loop: CASSLAGHTGELFF. DNA of the CDR3: TGTGCCAGCAGCTTGGCGGGACATACCGGGGAGCTGTTTTTT.

The J gene is TRBJ2-7, the V gene TRBV5-1; 8 positions agree with TRBD1. Germline lookup yields CDR1 SGHRS and CDR2 YFSETQ. After removal of 3 bases from V and 1 base from J, the junction contained 6 bases not matched to a gene. The length of the CDR3 is 15 residues. CDR3 residues: CASSSSGTGSYEQYF. The CDR3 DNA reads as TGCGCCAGCAGCTCATCCGGGACAGGTTCCTACGAGCAGTACTTC. Using reference TRBV5-1 and TRBJ2-7 for the parts outside the CDR3, the full variable domain is KAGVTQTPRYLIKTRGQQVTLSCSPISGHRSVSWYQQTPGQGLQFLFEYFSETQRNKGNFPGRFSGRQFSNSRSEMNVSTLELGDSALYLCASSSSGTGSYEQYFGPGTRLTVT.

The V gene is TRBV18, the J gene TRBJ1-1, with no clear D. The CDR3 length is 13 residues. V lost 1 base to trimming and J lost 0 bases, with 3 bases between them. Germline-derived CDR1 and CDR2 are KGHSH and LQKENI. The CDR3 sequence is CASSPLLNTEAFF. In nucleotides, the CDR3 is TGTGCCAGCTCACCACTTCTGAACACTGAAGCTTTCTTT.

The gene calls are TRBV2 and TRBJ2-1; TRBD1 or TRBD2 may be the D gene (5 bases each). There are 11 residues in the CDR3. The V and J ends lost 6 bases and 12 bases respectively, with 12 bases between them. Germline V gives CDR1 SNHLY, CDR2 FYNNEI. As DNA, the CDR3 is TGTGCCAGCAGGATACTAGGGGTGCAGTTCTTC. Translated, it gives CASRILGVQFF.

CDR3 sequence (DNA): TGTGCCAGCAGCCGAGAAACTAACTATGGCTACACCTTC. Translating it yields CASSRETNYGYTF. The V and J genes are TRBV7-9 and TRBJ1-2; no reliable D call. Germline V gene sequence: CDR1 SEHNR, CDR2 FQNEAQ (reference sequence). V gave up 5 bases and J gave up 0 bases, with 7 bases separating them. CDR3 length: 13 amino acids.

The chain is built from TRBV3-1 (or the pseudogene TRBV3-2) and TRBJ2-3; D uncertain. Looked up from germline, CDR1 is LGHDT and CDR2 is YNNKEL (reference sequence). The CDR3 sequence is 12 residues long. V was shortened by 4 bases and J by 7 bases, with 9 bases between the two germline ends. CDR3 residues: CASSLNPHTQYF. As DNA, the CDR3 is TGTGCCAGCAGCCTAAACCCCCATACGCAGTATTTT.

J is TRBJ2-1 and V is TRBV11-1, with TRBD1 matching over 9 bases. This CDR3 region has 14 residues. Germline V gives CDR1 SGHAT, CDR2 FQDESV (reference sequence). V gave up 5 bases and J gave up 9 bases; unmatched junction bases: 8. The CDR3 sequence: CASSLTTGGSEQFF. The CDR3 DNA reads TGTGCCAGCAGCCTAACAACAGGGGGCAGTGAGCAGTTCTTC.

The chain is built from TRBV7-2 and TRBJ2-1; 12 nucleotides line up with TRBD2. The CDR3 is 16 residues long. Per germline, CDR1 SGHTA and CDR2 FQGNSA. J was trimmed by 0 bases and V by 5 bases; bases with no gene match: 2. This CDR3 is CASSTGLAGSYNEQFF. The CDR3 DNA sequence: TGTGCCAGCAGCACGGGACTAGCGGGCTCCTACAATGAGCAGTTCTTC. The entire variable domain, with the rest obtained from reference TRBV7-2 and TRBJ2-1, is as follows: GAGVSQSPSNKVTEKGKDVELRCDPISGHTALYWYRQSLGQGLEFLIYFQGNSAPDKSGLPSDRFSAERTGGSVSTLTIQRTQQEDSAVYLCASSTGLAGSYNEQFFGPGTRLTVL.

This chain connects TRBV9 to TRBJ2-4; TRBD2 agrees at 8 bases. J lost 8 bases, V lost 4 bases, and 11 bases had no gene match. Germline assignment: CDR1 SGDLS and CDR2 YYNGEE. The CDR3 is 15 amino acids. Here the CDR3 DNA reads TGTGCCAGCAGCCAGGAAGGGACTAGTTTAGACATTCAGTACTTC. Encoded protein: CASSQEGTSLDIQYF.

This chain connects TRBV7-6 to TRBJ2-5; 10 positions agree with TRBD2. Germline V CDR1 and CDR2: SGHVS, FNYEAQ. This CDR3 has 16 residues. Unmatched junction bases numbered 8, after V lost 5 bases and J lost 2 bases. CDR3 DNA: TGTGCCAGCAGCCCCCTGACTAGCGGGTCACAAGAGACCCAGTACTTC. Translation: CASSPLTSGSQETQYF.

The rearrangement joins TRBV5-6 to TRBJ1-2; D not resolved. The CDR3 runs to 15 residues. Germline V CDR1 and CDR2: SGHDT, YYEEEE. Deletions cut 2 bases from V and 2 bases from J, with 13 bases between. The CDR3 DNA follows: TGTGCCAGCAGCTTTTCGACATCGTTAAACTATGGCTACACCTTC. Its translation is CASSFSTSLNYGYTF.

The chain joins TRBV30 to TRBJ1-3; D unresolved. Trimming took 1 base from V and 4 from J, leaving 8 bases between them. Germline CDR1 is GTSNPN and CDR2 is SVGIG (reference sequence). CDR3 size: 13 residues. DNA for the CDR3: TGTGCCTGGAGTGCGGGCTCCGGAAACACCATATATTTT. Translation gives CAWSAGSGNTIYF.

This sequence joins TRBV5-1 and TRBJ2-7; 9 bases fit TRBD2. V shed 5 bases and J 4 bases; nucleotides not matched to a gene: 10. From germline, CDR1 is SGHRS and CDR2 YFSETQ. This CDR3 is 15 amino acids long. The DNA for the CDR3 is TGCGCCAGCAGTCCCGCAGCGACTAGCGGTTACGAGCAGTACTTC. Amino acids: CASSPAATSGYEQYF.

This chain uses TRBV9 with TRBJ1-1; possible D gene TRBD1, 6 bases. Germline V gene data show CDR1 as SGDLS and CDR2 as YYNGEE. CDR3 length equals 13 residues. V lost 5 bases to trimming and J lost 1 base, with 9 bases between them. CDR3 bases: TGTGCCAGCAGGGGGGCCGAGAACACTGAAGCTTTCTTT. Translation gives CASRGAENTEAFF.

The chain links TRBV4-2 to TRBJ2-7; 9 nucleotides agree with TRBD2. The germline CDR1 and CDR2 sequences are LGHNA and YNFKEQ. The CDR3 is made up of 15 amino acids. The trim removed 4 bases at V and 2 bases at J, leaving 6 bases unmatched. CDR3 protein: CASSLTSGLPYEQYF. The CDR3 coding sequence is TGTGCCAGCAGCCTGACTAGCGGCCTGCCCTACGAGCAGTACTTC.

The V call is TRBV15, the J call TRBJ2-1; perhaps TRBD2 as D (7 bases). This CDR3 comprises 18 residues. Trimming took off 0 bases at V and 8 bases at J, with 23 bases between the two ends. Per germline, CDR1 LNHNV and CDR2 YYDKDF (reference sequence). DNA of the CDR3: TGTGCCACCAGCAGAGATCTTGGTGAGACGGGGGGCCCTTATGAGCAGTTCTTC. It translates to CATSRDLGETGGPYEQFF.